This TCR beta chain was captured by sequencing in a study of T cell responses to AZD1222 COVID-19 vaccine. The length of the CDR3 is 14 residues. The V gene lost 1 base and the J gene lost 4 bases, with 10 bases spanning the gap. Germline V gives CDR1 LNHDA, CDR2 SQIVND (reference sequence). Here immunoSEQ multiplex PCR was the method, and the copy in TCRdb shows in-frame clones only, minus some. The repertoire holds about 200,000 clones, with more than 90% as singletons. This chain links TRBV19 with TRBJ1-1; perhaps TRBD1 as D (5 bases). The source was peripheral blood, collected 28 days after the second dose of the MenACWY control vaccine. The TCR was taken from an adult who received the MenACWY meningococcal vaccine as a control. The CDR3 is CASSIVGGRTEAFF. For the CDR3, the DNA is TGTGCCAGTAGTATAGTTGGGGGTCGCACTGAAGCTTTCTTT.